The sequence of this TCR beta chain was determined in a study of shared clonotypes between healthy human individuals. Germline CDR1 is SGHRS and CDR2 is YFSETQ. There are 16 residues in the CDR3. V shed 6 bases, J shed 5 bases, and the junction held 13 bases outside the gene matches. Sequenced by immunoSEQ multiplex PCR; TCRdb stores in-frame clones only, minus some. Counted here are 2 million to 2.5 million clones, roughly 92% occurring once; the ten biggest clones make up 0.37%. The chain joins TRBV5-1 to TRBJ2-2; 7 bases align to TRBD2. Specimen: naive CD4+ T cells from PBMCs. Stated subset: CD45RA+ positively selected. The receptor's source is a man in his late teens or twenties in good health. Some clones in this sample may be carry-over from other donors' samples. The CDR3 DNA follows: TGCGCCAGCAATCGGGCGGGGGATCTGGGGACCGGGGAGCTGTTTTTT. It translates to CASNRAGDLGTGELFF. The full variable domain, with the rest looked up from reference TRBV5-1 and TRBJ2-2, is KAGVTQTPRYLIKTRGQQVTLSCSPISGHRSVSWYQQTPGQGLQFLFEYFSETQRNKGNFPGRFSGRQFSNSRSEMNVSTLELGDSALYLCASNRAGDLGTGELFFGEGSRLTVL.